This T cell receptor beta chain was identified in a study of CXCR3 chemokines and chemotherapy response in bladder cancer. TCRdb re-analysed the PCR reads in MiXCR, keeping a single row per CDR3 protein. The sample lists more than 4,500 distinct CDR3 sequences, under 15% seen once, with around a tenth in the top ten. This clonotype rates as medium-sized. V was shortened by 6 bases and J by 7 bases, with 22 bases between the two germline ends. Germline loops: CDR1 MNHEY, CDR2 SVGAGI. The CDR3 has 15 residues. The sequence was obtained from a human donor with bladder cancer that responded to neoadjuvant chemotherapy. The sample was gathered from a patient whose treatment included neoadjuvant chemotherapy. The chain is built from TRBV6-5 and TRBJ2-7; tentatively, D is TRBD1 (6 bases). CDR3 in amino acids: CASSDPGTPSREQYF. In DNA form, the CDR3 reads TGTGCCAGCAGCGACCCCGGGACACCCTCCAGGGAGCAGTACTTC.